The TCR beta chain described here comes from a study of control samples from healthy donors and cancer patients. TCRdb's table, derived via immunoSEQ multiplex PCR, lists solely in-frame clones and lacks some. The sample has 75,000 to 95,000 clones, around nine tenths seen once; the top ten hold 9.5% to 10%. Trimming removed 4 bases from V and 4 bases from J, with 17 bases in between. CDR3 length: 15 residues. CDR1 SGHTS and CDR2 YDEGEE come from the germline V gene. This clone occurred once. The sequencing sample was made of PBMCs. This TCR was sampled from a woman between 45 and 60 years old with colorectal cancer. This sequence joins TRBV5-8 and TRBJ1-1; no clear D. CDR3 sequence reads: CASSIRRGSGTEAFF. The CDR3 nucleotides read TGTGCCAGCAGCATTCGTCGCGGGTCGGGCACTGAAGCTTTCTTT.